This T cell receptor (beta chain) was sequenced during a study of naive and memory T cell subsets. Overall study findings and caveats: In CD4 and CD8 cells, diversity dropped from naive through EMRA.

An equimolar mix of two oligonucleotides served as the beta constant-region primer for TRBC1 and TRBC2. The ligated cDNA underwent four PCR rounds using SP2 and nested alpha and beta constant-region primers. TCRdb re-called the UMI-ligation and nested PCR reads with MiXCR, one entry per CDR3 protein. The profile shows 120,000 to 150,000 distinct CDR3 sequences, approximately 17% of them singletons. The CDR3 sequence is 14 residues long. V gave up 2 bases and J gave up 2 bases, with 10 bases separating them. Looked up from germline, CDR1 is MNHEY and CDR2 is SVGAGI. After CD4 positive bead selection, the CD4-negative fraction gave CD8 T cells. A remark on this clonotype: The target antigen is unknown.

Material: naive CD4+ T cells from blood. This sequence joins TRBV6-5 and TRBJ2-7; possibly TRBD2 for D (7 bases). The source is a human donor in good health. The chain's CDR3 is CASSYGGGTYEQYF. The CDR3 DNA is TGTGCCAGCAGTTACGGCGGGGGCACCTACGAGCAGTACTTC.